This section outlines one TCR beta chain sequence together with its context. Its target antigen remains unknown. Per-nucleotide qualities are absent, and no much larger clonotype sits a single base away. The entry originates in a study of blood T cell repertoires in COVID-19 (TCRdb year 2020). At the level of the whole study: Samples covering the acute and convalescent phases of COVID-19 were provided by collaborators in the United States, Italy and Spain. The prospective study material was composed of cDNA or gDNA derived from T cells, B-cell-depleted T cells, or PBMCs. Subjects who had been exposed to COVID-19, were actively infected with it, or had recovered from it provided the deeply sampled blood TCRbeta repertoires that made up the dataset. The repertoires were made available in a free public database intended to serve as a resource for research on the immune response to SARS-CoV-2. Samples came from the ongoing ImmuneRACE study (first 160 participants) plus 1,254 subjects from 6 global collaborators. Nearly every sample came with metadata listing a de-identified subject ID, COVID-19 status, age in years and sex. Where HLA class I and class II types were available, the types were taken from metadata supplied by the sample provider, not from assay-based typing.

Counted from cysteine to phenylalanine, this CDR3 has 14 amino acids. The read is trimmed to its CDR3 DNA, 42 bases read in frame from base 1. From the germline V gene (reference sequence), CDR1 is LNHDA and CDR2 is SQIVND. At the junction V is shortened by 6 bases and J by 4 bases, with 15 bases in between. Enrolling through a virtual design, the prospective study's participants ranged in age from roughly 18 to 90 years and lived across approximately 25 United States geographic areas. In the prospective study, participants were assigned to cohorts based on the clinical history participants reported in a screening survey and a study questionnaire. For ImmuneRACE Cohort 3, a participant was defined as recovered based on two consecutive negative NP/OP PCR tests, clearance by a healthcare professional, or resolution of symptoms. Each participant in the prospective study had whole blood, serum and a nasopharyngeal or oropharyngeal swab collected by mobile phlebotomists. Prospective study participants could optionally give additional blood draws and questionnaires over an approximately two-month period. Before DNA extraction, prospective study blood samples were shipped either frozen or at room temperature.

Study-wide conclusions, independent of this receptor: Clinical and demographic metadata were provided uncurated, with the amount varying by source and participant.

The immunoSEQ Assay, a bias-controlled multiplex PCR, was used to amplify TCRbeta CDR3 regions from genomic DNA. Per the source publication's procedure: The number of nucleated cells in each sample was estimated from the amplification of reference gene primers within the assay. To quantify the absolute abundance of each unique TCRbeta CDR3 rearrangement, sequence reads were collapsed and filtered. For each sample, productive Simpson clonality was calculated as the square root of Simpson's diversity index across productive rearrangements. TCRdb stores this immuneACCESS table with in-frame sequences only. Part of the clones is absent; in the studies checked, under half of the shortfall reflects unresolved V genes, and no reason is known for the rest. That table is the source of V, J and clone size, and D and trimming were worked out from the DNA. Present in this sample are roughly 300,000 clones, around 86% of which were seen just once. Of the sample, about 4% falls within the top ten clones.

The specimen was PBMCs or T cells enriched from blood (not recorded which). This clonotype originated in a man in his thirties or forties who had recovered from COVID-19. The rearrangement combines TRBV19 with TRBJ2-5; the best D guess is TRBD1, with 6 bases matching. CDR3 protein: CASRVTGQPETQYF. The nucleotides are TGTGCCAGTAGAGTTACAGGGCAACCAGAGACCCAGTACTTC.